This T cell receptor (beta chain) appears in the sequencing data of a study of T cells in Graves' hyperthyroidism and ophthalmopathy. Trimming pared 5 bases from V and 5 bases from J, leaving 7 bases between. This CDR3 comprises 12 residues. Germline-derived CDR1 and CDR2 are KGHSH and LQKENI. On this clonotype: Its antigen is undetermined.

Patients were aged 18 to 65, had disease duration under 2 months, and had newly diagnosed hyperthyroidism. Exclusion followed for patients with uncontrolled infection, other autoimmune disease, pregnancy or lactation. Study observations and caveats: Appearing also in blood were most of the thyroid clonotypes expanded above 0.001.

Amplified regions were TCR beta CDR3 sequences from RNA transcripts. When the TCR CDR3 underwent first-round RT-PCR, the HTBI primer set was used. TCRdb re-analysed the multiplex PCR reads in MiXCR, keeping a single row per CDR3 protein. Among over 200,000 distinct CDR3 sequences listed, 18% were seen once. Sequences were obtained from blood. This receptor was taken from a man aged 35 to 55 with Graves' hyperthyroidism. The chain is built from TRBV18 and TRBJ1-5, with a weak D call TRBD1 (5 bases). The CDR3 sequence: CASSGGDQPQHF. For the CDR3, the DNA is TGTGCCAGCTCAGGGGGAGATCAGCCCCAGCATTTT. Combining the CDR3 with reference TRBV18 and TRBJ1-5 gives the whole variable domain NAGVMQNPRHLVRRRGQEARLRCSPMKGHSHVYWYRQLPEEGLKFMVYLQKENIIDESGMPKERFSAEFPKEGPSILRIQQVVRGDSAAYFCASSGGDQPQHFGDGTRLSIL.